This T cell receptor (beta chain) is from a study of blood T cell repertoires in COVID-19. The overall study: Both acute and convalescent COVID-19 samples were obtained from the United States, Italy and Spain. The analysed material was cDNA or gDNA that came from T cells, B-cell-depleted T cells, or PBMCs.

CDR1 and CDR2 (germline): SGHVS, FNYEAQ. V lost 2 bases and J lost 7, with 8 bases in between. The CDR3 length is 13 residues. The authors' processing: Reference gene primer amplification yielded estimated nucleated cell counts. The data were produced by immunoSEQ multiplex PCR, yet TCRdb's version contains in-frame clones alone and is incomplete. V and J calls and clone size are as listed in that table; D and trimming were resolved from the DNA. The sample consists of 360,000 or so clones, 90% of them appearing once. This sequence originates from a man between 18 and 35 years old with active or convalescent COVID-19. V and J are TRBV7-6 and TRBJ2-2; D not certain. The material sequenced was peripheral blood. CDR3 bases: TGTGCCAGCAGCTTAATCACGGTCGGGGAGCTGTTTTTT. Encoded protein: CASSLITVGELFF.